These T cell receptor beta chains were read from a single sample in a study of regulatory T cells in long-lasting Graves disease. TCRdb re-called the multiplex PCR reads through MiXCR, storing one row per CDR3 protein. This sample carries approximately 400,000 distinct CDR3 sequences, less than 25% of them seen once, and the ten largest clones take around 21%. The sequences come from peripheral blood mononuclear cells (PBMCs), collected when the disease was refractory, from a patient treated with antithyroid drugs. The source is a female donor with Graves disease. Each CDR3 is given with its conserved first and last residue. Each record gives: CDR3 protein, CDR3 DNA, J gene, D gene, clone size, V gene. The D gene is left open where the match is weak. Rows give clone size only sometimes, using once, few, many, or a class for an expanded clone.

CSALNTRAGAKNIQYF | TGCAGTGCTCTTAATACTAGAGCTGGGGCCAAAAACATTCAGTACTTC | TRBJ2-4 | - | few | TRBV20-1
CASSEDRGEKLFF | TGTGCCAGCAGCGAGGACAGGGGTGAAAAACTGTTTTTT | TRBJ1-4 | TRBD1 | many | TRBV5-6
CASSQPLATGTYEQYF | TGTGCCAGCAGCCAACCACTAGCGACAGGGACCTACGAGCAGTACTTC | TRBJ2-7 | - | many | TRBV6-1
CASSQRQGYYEQYF | TGCGCCAGCAGCCAACGACAGGGATACTACGAGCAGTACTTC | TRBJ2-7 | TRBD1 | - | TRBV4-3
CSARNPDRGLRGTGEPFF | TGCAGTGCTAGGAACCCGGACAGGGGGCTCAGGGGCACCGGGGAGCCGTTTTTT | TRBJ2-2 | TRBD1 | - | TRBV20-1
CSDTTGGAGYTF | TGCAGCGACACGACAGGGGGGGCTGGCTACACCTTC | TRBJ1-2 | TRBD1 | - | TRBV29-1
CSASLSGTPYEQYF | TGCAGTGCTTCCTTGAGCGGGACCCCCTACGAGCAGTACTTC | TRBJ2-7 | TRBD2 | - | TRBV20-1
CASTLQGALNNSPLHF | TGTGCCAGCACCCTACAGGGGGCCCTAAATAATTCACCCCTCCACTTT | TRBJ1-6 | TRBD1 | - | TRBV28
CASRVPGLNNQPQHF | TGTGCCAGCAGAGTACCGGGACTCAACAATCAGCCCCAGCATTTT | TRBJ1-5 | - | many | TRBV2
CSVETGGQNTEAFF | TGCAGCGTTGAAACGGGTGGTCAGAACACTGAAGCTTTCTTT | TRBJ1-1 | - | - | TRBV29-1
CSARFPPGQGSHEQYF | TGCAGTGCTAGATTTCCCCCGGGACAGGGCAGCCACGAGCAGTACTTC | TRBJ2-7 | TRBD1 | - | TRBV20-1
CSARDMPTPYNSPLHF | TGCAGTGCTAGAGATATGCCTACCCCGTATAATTCACCCCTCCACTTT | TRBJ1-6 | - | few | TRBV20-1
CSARDRASYSGANVLTF | TGCAGTGCTAGAGATCGGGCAAGCTACTCTGGGGCCAACGTCCTGACTTTC | TRBJ2-6 | - | many | TRBV20-1
CASSVVGTGATGELFF | TGTGCCAGCAGCGTAGTTGGGACAGGGGCCACCGGGGAGCTGTTTTTT | TRBJ2-2 | TRBD1 | - | TRBV9
CAWSVSGGTEAFF | TGTGCCTGGAGTGTTTCCGGGGGCACTGAAGCTTTCTTT | TRBJ1-1 | - | - | TRBV30
CASSSGAPPYEQYF | TGTGCCAGCAGCTCAGGCGCCCCGCCCTACGAGCAGTACTTC | TRBJ2-7 | - | few | TRBV7-2
CASTQPHRGNTEAFF | TGTGCCAGTACCCAGCCTCACAGGGGGAACACTGAAGCTTTCTTT | TRBJ1-1 | TRBD1 | many | TRBV19
CAISESGLKVTEAFF | TGTGCCATCAGTGAGTCTGGACTCAAAGTCACTGAAGCTTTCTTT | TRBJ1-1 | - | many | TRBV10-3
CASSLIQNTEAFF | TGTGCCAGCAGTTTGATCCAGAACACTGAAGCTTTCTTT | TRBJ1-1 | - | many | TRBV27
CSGSNGGAGGYTF | TGCAGTGGGTCAAATGGGGGTGCTGGTGGCTACACCTTC | TRBJ1-2 | - | few | TRBV20-1
CASSLEGPSVAEAFF | TGCGCCAGCAGCTTGGAGGGACCATCTGTCGCTGAAGCTTTCTTT | TRBJ1-1 | - | - | TRBV5-1
CASSQGRSDEQFF | TGCGCCAGCAGCCAAGGGCGTAGTGATGAGCAGTTCTTC | TRBJ2-1 | - | - | TRBV4-1
CASNAHPQRSYQETQYF | TGCGCCAGCAACGCGCACCCGCAGCGGTCGTACCAAGAGACCCAGTACTTC | TRBJ2-5 | - | - | TRBV5-1
CASSGYGTKTYEQYF | TGTGCCAGCAGTGGCTACGGGACGAAGACCTACGAGCAGTACTTC | TRBJ2-7 | - | few | TRBV7-2
CASSLSGAAKNIQYF | TGTGCCAGCAGCTTAAGTGGGGCAGCAAAAAACATTCAGTACTTC | TRBJ2-4 | - | - | TRBV7-9
CASSLDGQVNWPQHF | TGCGCCAGCAGCTTGGATGGACAGGTCAATTGGCCCCAGCATTTT | TRBJ1-5 | TRBD1 | few | TRBV5-1
CASSSALKNIQYF | TGTGCCAGCAGCTCCGCCCTCAAAAACATTCAGTACTTC | TRBJ2-4 | - | - | TRBV7-8
CASSELGSRGAREQYF | TGTGCCAGCAGTGAATTAGGTTCTCGGGGGGCGCGAGAGCAGTACTTC | TRBJ2-7 | - | many | TRBV2
CASSLSDRGGGELFF | TGTGCCAGCAGTTTGTCGGACAGGGGCGGTGGGGAGCTGTTTTTT | TRBJ2-2 | TRBD1 | many | TRBV28
CASSLRTDSYEQYF | TGCGCCAGCAGCTTGCGGACAGACTCCTACGAGCAGTACTTC | TRBJ2-7 | - | - | TRBV5-1
CASSTGTVGYNSPLHF | TGTGCCAGCAGTACTGGGACTGTCGGCTATAATTCACCCCTCCACTTT | TRBJ1-6 | - | - | TRBV6-1
CASSLVGVTQYF | TGTGCCAGCAGCTTAGTAGGGGTGACCCAGTACTTC | TRBJ2-5 | - | many | TRBV7-2
CASSPDRGSYGYTF | TGTGCCAGCAGCCCGGACAGGGGGAGCTATGGCTACACCTTC | TRBJ1-2 | TRBD1 | many | TRBV11-2
CASSLSTATNEKLFF | TGTGCCAGCAGTTTATCGACAGCAACTAATGAAAAACTGTTTTTT | TRBJ1-4 | - | many | TRBV28
CSARDSAGGEVEKLFF | TGCAGTGCTAGAGATTCTGCGGGCGGGGAGGTCGAAAAACTGTTTTTT | TRBJ1-4 | - | few | TRBV20-1
CASSPSGTSTDTQYF | TGTGCCAGCAGCCCGTCCGGGACTAGCACAGATACGCAGTATTTT | TRBJ2-3 | - | few | TRBV7-2
CASRPDPSGGYEQYF | TGTGCCAGCAGGCCCGACCCTAGCGGGGGCTACGAGCAGTACTTC | TRBJ2-7 | TRBD2 | - | TRBV7-2
CASSFRDSLKEQFF | TGTGCCAGCAGCTTCCGGGACTCCCTTAAGGAGCAGTTCTTC | TRBJ2-1 | - | - | TRBV11-2
CASRRRTEDTGELFF | TGCGCCAGCAGGAGGAGAACCGAGGACACCGGGGAGCTGTTTTTT | TRBJ2-2 | - | - | TRBV5-1
CASSPGRSQQYYEQYF | TGTGCCAGCAGCCCGGGGCGAAGTCAGCAGTACTACGAGCAGTACTTC | TRBJ2-7 | - | few | TRBV7-9
CASSAYGTANSYEQYF | TGCGCCAGCAGCGCGTACGGGACAGCCAATTCCTACGAGCAGTACTTC | TRBJ2-7 | TRBD1 | many | TRBV5-1
CSARDSSYEQYF | TGCAGTGCAAGGGACTCCTCCTACGAGCAGTACTTC | TRBJ2-7 | - | many | TRBV20-1
CASSSSYEQFF | TGTGCCAGCAGTTCGAGTTATGAGCAGTTCTTC | TRBJ2-1 | - | - | TRBV27
CASSPLLTGAWNEQFF | TGTGCCAGCAGTCCCCTTTTAACGGGAGCCTGGAATGAGCAGTTCTTC | TRBJ2-1 | - | - | TRBV28
CASSIGAGTDAEAFF | TGTGCCAGTAGTATTGGGGCGGGGACCGATGCTGAAGCTTTCTTT | TRBJ1-1 | - | - | TRBV19